This T cell receptor beta chain comes out of a study of monozygotic twins with inflammatory bowel disease. The CDR3 has 15 amino acids. Germline-derived CDR1 and CDR2 are MNHEY and SMNVEV (reference sequence). Every TCR library used 3500 ng of total RNA. TCRdb derives one entry per CDR3 protein from the 5' RACE reads, leaving out DNA. Seen in this sample are some 450,000 distinct CDR3 sequences; the ten most common clones hold around 2.4%. The chain is built from TRBV27 and TRBJ2-1; there is no DNA to check the TCRdb D call of TRBD2. The receptor was isolated from a human donor with ulcerative colitis or Crohn's disease, or a healthy co-twin of an affected twin (not recorded which). The sequencing sample was made of blood. This CDR3 is CASAKLAGVSNEQFF.